This T cell receptor (beta chain) was recovered during a study of tumor-infiltrating lymphocytes in localized non-small cell lung cancer. Study summary: From each patient, both tumor and uninvolved lung, non-adjacent to tumor, were sampled.

Broader study findings: Each assay used a separate piece of the same tissue.

Repertoires were generated with immunoSEQ multiplex PCR, while TCRdb's copy carries only in-frame clones and drops some. Here the sample spans approximately 14,000 clones, roughly 80% being singletons. Per the germline V gene, CDR1 is LGHNA and CDR2 is YSLEER. V lost 0 bases and J lost 4; bases outside the gene matches: 10. The CDR3 has 18 residues. This clone is deemed medium-sized (0.01 to 0.1%). Antigen: not known. The receptor comes from a human donor with non-small cell lung cancer. The sample comprised lung tumor tissue. The chain is built from TRBV4-3 and TRBJ2-1; TRBD2 matches at 9 bases. The CDR3: CASSQERAGGPNYNEQFF. CDR3 sequence (DNA): TGCGCCAGCAGCCAAGAACGGGCGGGAGGGCCAAATTACAATGAGCAGTTCTTC.